These T cell receptor beta chains were read from a single sample in a study of T cell repertoires in cytomegalovirus infection. Each CDR3 protein is one row after TCRdb ran MiXCR on the reads. In the table there are around 710,000 distinct CDR3 sequences, 25% to 35% of which are singletons. No antigens are known for them. The specimen comprised cultured CD8+ T cells from PBMCs, sampled from culture after CMV antigen stimulation. All receptors derive from a human donor in good health (CMV status not recorded). Some clones in this sample may be carry-over from other donors' samples. Each CDR3 is given with its conserved first and last residue. Each record gives: CDR3 DNA, CDR3 protein, clone size, CDR3 length, J gene, V gene, D gene. A D gene is named only where the DNA matches it firmly. Part of the rows lack a size; the others show once, few, many or a class for expanded clones.

DNA: TGTGCCAGCAGCGGTACCGTCCGGGACAGTGACCCACGTATAGCCAAAAACATTCAGTACTTC
CDR3: CASSGTVRDSDPRIAKNIQYF
size: few
length: 21
J: TRBJ2-4
V: TRBV7-9
D: TRBD1

DNA: TGCAGTGCCTCCCGGGACAGGGTATTCGGGACCCAGTACTTC
CDR3: CSASRDRVFGTQYF
size: NA
length: 14
J: TRBJ2-5
V: TRBV20-1
D: TRBD1

DNA: TGTGCCAACAGCCCGGAGCCTACTGAAGCTTTCTTT
CDR3: CANSPEPTEAFF
size: NA
length: 12
J: TRBJ1-1
V: TRBV7-6
D: NA

DNA: TGTGCCAGCAGCTTAAAAGTGGTTACCGGGGAGCTGTTTTTT
CDR3: CASSLKVVTGELFF
size: many
length: 14
J: TRBJ2-2
V: TRBV7-2
D: NA

DNA: TGTGCCAGCAGCTTAGCGAGGGATCTGATAGCCGGGGAGCTGTTTTTT
CDR3: CASSLARDLIAGELFF
size: few
length: 16
J: TRBJ2-2
V: TRBV7-2
D: NA

DNA: TGTGCCACCAGTGATTTATTGGGGGGGCTAGTGGACACTGAAGCTTTCTTT
CDR3: CATSDLLGGLVDTEAFF
size: many
length: 17
J: TRBJ1-1
V: TRBV24-1
D: NA

DNA: TGTGCCAGCAGTGAAGATGTCGGGGGCTACAATGAGCAGTTCTTC
CDR3: CASSEDVGGYNEQFF
size: many
length: 15
J: TRBJ2-1
V: TRBV6-1
D: NA

DNA: TGTGCCCCCTTGCGCAGGGACAGCTCTGGGGCCAACGTCCTGACTTTC
CDR3: CAPLRRDSSGANVLTF
size: NA
length: 16
J: TRBJ2-6
V: TRBV7-9
D: TRBD1

DNA: TGCAGTGCTAGAGATCCGAACCACACAGATACGCAGTATTTT
CDR3: CSARDPNHTDTQYF
size: NA
length: 14
J: TRBJ2-3
V: TRBV20-1
D: NA

DNA: TGTGCCAGTAGTAGTAATGAGCTGTTTTTT
CDR3: CASSSNELFF
size: NA
length: 10
J: TRBJ2-2
V: TRBV19
D: NA

DNA: TGTGCCAGCGATGGAGGAAGCAATCGTTTT
CDR3: CASDGGSNRF
size: few
length: 10
J: TRBJ1-1
V: TRBV2
D: NA

DNA: TGTGCCAGCAGTGAAGTAGGGGGGGCCGAAGAGACCCAGTACTTC
CDR3: CASSEVGGAEETQYF
size: NA
length: 15
J: TRBJ2-5
V: TRBV2
D: NA

DNA: TGCGCCAGCAGCCAAAGTGGGTCTCTCCCGTGGAAAGCCGAGTATAATTCACCCCTCCACTTT
CDR3: CASSQSGSLPWKAEYNSPLHF
size: NA
length: 21
J: TRBJ1-6
V: TRBV4-3
D: NA

DNA: TGTGCTAGTGGTTTGGTACTCGGGGAAAAACTGTTTTTT
CDR3: CASGLVLGEKLFF
size: many
length: 13
J: TRBJ1-4
V: TRBV12-5
D: NA

DNA: TGTGCCAGCATTGGGGCAGGGTCGGATGAGACCCAGTACTTC
CDR3: CASIGAGSDETQYF
size: NA
length: 14
J: TRBJ2-5
V: TRBV7-4
D: NA

DNA: TGTGCCAGCAGCTACGGCCAGGGTGGGACCCAGTACTTC
CDR3: CASSYGQGGTQYF
size: NA
length: 13
J: TRBJ2-5
V: TRBV6-1
D: NA

DNA: TGTGCCAGCAGTTTAGTGGACCCGAACACAGATACGCAGTATTTT
CDR3: CASSLVDPNTDTQYF
size: many
length: 15
J: TRBJ2-3
V: TRBV7-8
D: NA

DNA: TGTGCCAGCAGCCTCCTTGGACTAATAAACTACAATGAGCAGTTCTTC
CDR3: CASSLLGLINYNEQFF
size: many
length: 16
J: TRBJ2-1
V: TRBV7-2
D: NA

DNA: TGTGCCAGCAGGGGCGGGGGGGGCGCCTACAATGAGCAGTTCTTC
CDR3: CASRGGGGAYNEQFF
size: NA
length: 15
J: TRBJ2-1
V: TRBV2
D: TRBD2

DNA: TGTGCCAGCAGCTTAGCGCAAGTCGACGAGACCCAGTACTTC
CDR3: CASSLAQVDETQYF
size: NA
length: 14
J: TRBJ2-5
V: TRBV7-6
D: NA

DNA: TGTGCCAGCAGCCCCGGGACGATTAACGAGCAGTACTTC
CDR3: CASSPGTINEQYF
size: NA
length: 13
J: TRBJ2-7
V: TRBV27
D: NA

DNA: TGTGCCAGCAGTGACCCTCCCAGGGAGTCCGGGGAGCTGTTTTTT
CDR3: CASSDPPRESGELFF
size: NA
length: 15
J: TRBJ2-2
V: TRBV6-5
D: NA

DNA: TGTGCCAGCAGTTCGGATTCTAGCGGGGAGCAGTTCTTC
CDR3: CASSSDSSGEQFF
size: NA
length: 13
J: TRBJ2-1
V: TRBV28
D: TRBD2

DNA: TGTGCTAGCAGCGTCCACAGGGGAAAGACCCAGTACTTC
CDR3: CASSVHRGKTQYF
size: NA
length: 13
J: TRBJ2-5
V: TRBV7-7
D: TRBD1

DNA: TGTGCCAGCAGCCATACGCACGAGCAGTACTTC
CDR3: CASSHTHEQYF
size: many
length: 11
J: TRBJ2-7
V: TRBV7-9
D: NA

DNA: TGTGCCAGCAGCCCCCCAGTGCCCACAGATACGCAGTATTTT
CDR3: CASSPPVPTDTQYF
size: NA
length: 14
J: TRBJ2-3
V: TRBV7-6
D: NA

DNA: TGCAGCGTCCTGGACAGTCTGAGCTATGGCTACACCTTC
CDR3: CSVLDSLSYGYTF
size: few
length: 13
J: TRBJ1-2
V: TRBV29-1
D: NA

DNA: TGTGCCAGCAGCGGCGGGGGGGCTACTGAGCAGTTCTTC
CDR3: CASSGGGATEQFF
size: NA
length: 13
J: TRBJ2-1
V: TRBV27
D: TRBD2

DNA: TGTGCCAGCAGCTCACAGGGGGTTTTGGGCTACACCTTC
CDR3: CASSSQGVLGYTF
size: many
length: 13
J: TRBJ1-2
V: TRBV7-2
D: TRBD1

DNA: TGTGCCAGCAGCCAAGAAGCTACCCAGGGCAAAAACATTCAGTACTTC
CDR3: CASSQEATQGKNIQYF
size: NA
length: 16
J: TRBJ2-4
V: TRBV3-1
D: NA